Described below is a single T cell receptor beta chain sequence and its context. The target of this receptor is not known. No qualities accompany the bases; no much larger clone lies one base away. The immunoSEQ platform was used for deep TCRbeta sequencing. The source study handled its data this way. For further analysis, only productive rearrangements were exported from the immunoSEQ Analyzer. Clones with significant expansion or contraction between timepoints were called with a two-sided binomial test at Bonferroni-corrected P below 0.01. Bulk TCRbeta clonotypes were assigned T cell phenotypes by matching to single-cell RNA+TCR-seq clones sharing the same TCRbeta sequence. Using bulk TCR sequencing data, clone enrichment in tumor was calculated by dividing a clone's tumor frequency by the same clone's PBMC frequency. GLIPH was used to sort TCRs into specificity groups, which are clusters of distinct TCRs that likely recognize common antigens through shared CDR3 motifs. TCRdb's version of the immuneACCESS table is confined to in-frame rearrangements and falls short of the full clone set. An unresolved V gene accounts for under half of the shortfall where checked; the remainder is of unknown origin. V, J and clone size are taken as reported in that table, and D and trimming were inferred from the DNA itself. The table for this sample lists about 10,000 clones; approximately 65% of them were counted only once. About an eighth of the sample comes from the top ten.

The time point label, read with the paper, signifies: after anti-PD-1 therapy. The tumor biopsies were site-matched, meaning the biopsies were taken from the same primary tumor before and after PD-1 blockade. For bulk TCRbeta sequencing, genomic DNA was extracted from tumor biopsies or peripheral blood, and input amounts ranged from roughly 616 ng to 6,004 ng. Bulk TCRbeta sequencing was performed on remaining biopsy material to increase sensitivity for rare clonotypes compared with single-cell TCR sequencing. Every patient had histologically proven advanced or metastatic basal or squamous cell carcinoma and was a poor candidate for surgical resection. The basal cell carcinoma cohort comprised fewer than 12 patients, of whom roughly 8 had bulk tumor TCR sequencing. Fresh biopsies came from the site of the primary tumor, and part of the tissue was kept in RNAlater for exome and bulk TCR sequencing.

These data belong to a study of T cells in tumors after PD-1 blockade (dated by TCRdb to about 2019). With regard to the full study: Prior checkpoint blockade, systemic immunosuppressant use, and recent radiotherapy or other anti-cancer therapy within 4 weeks were grounds for patient exclusion. Patients were treated with either pembrolizumab 200 mg every 3 weeks or cemiplimab 350 mg every 2 weeks. Ongoing daily vismodegib 150 mg was also given to a subset of patients during anti-PD-1 treatment. Tumor samples averaged about 27,000 TCR templates (range 554-99,264) and 6,000 to 7,000 unique clonotypes, around 20-fold deeper than single-cell TCR sequencing. Using site-matched tumors from BCC or SCC patients sampled before and after anti-PD-1 therapy, the study carried out paired single-cell RNA and TCR sequencing. Clinical response was assessed using RECIST version 1.1.

General findings and caveats noted by the study authors: Clonal replacement was observed only between pre- and post-treatment samples and not between two pre-treatment samples, a pattern that was regarded as arguing against biopsy timing or location artifacts. The source of novel T cell clones was not identified, and lymphoid organs or rare unexpanded clones within the tumor or the tumor periphery could be included among the possible sources. Approximately 38% of tumor TCR clonotypes were found in blood, and some novel exhausted tumor clones appeared in pre-treatment blood, suggesting peripheral recruitment. Most exhausted CD8+ clones that expanded after therapy were novel clonotypes not detected before treatment, suggesting clonal replacement instead of reinvigoration of pre-existing clones.

V is reduced by 2 bases and J by 5 bases, leaving a spacing of 14 bases between them. Looking up the germline V gene yields CDR1 KGHDR and CDR2 SFDVKD. Measured from the cysteine to the phenylalanine, the CDR3 is 15 residues long. Only the CDR3 part of the read is kept: 45 bases, read in frame from the first base. The sequence was obtained from a human donor with basal cell carcinoma. The chain links TRBV24-1 with TRBJ2-5; matching of 6 bases hints at TRBD2 as the D gene. Sequencing was performed on tumor tissue, taken after anti-PD-1 treatment. The CDR3 amino acid sequence is: CATSDSGVGSETQYF. The DNA sequence is as follows: TGTGCCACCAGTGATTCGGGGGTGGGTAGCGAGACCCAGTACTTC.